This paragraph reports one TCR beta chain. The germline CDR1 and CDR2 sequences are SGHVS and FNYEAQ. CDR3 size: 17 residues. J lost 0 bases, V lost 10 bases, and 13 bases had no gene match. Under the authors' procedure: Cell counts per sample came from amplifying reference gene primers. Measured with immunoSEQ multiplex PCR; TCRdb has only the in-frame clones, and not every one. V, J and clone size are taken as reported in that table, and D and trimming were inferred from the DNA itself. The table has about 42,000 clones, around 94% seen once; the top ten hold 9.2%. This sample was included in a study of blood T cell repertoires in COVID-19. Study summary: PBMCs, B-cell-depleted T cells, or T cells provided the cDNA or gDNA that made up the material.

The sample comprised peripheral blood. This chain joins TRBV7-6 and TRBJ2-1; 9 positions agree with TRBD2. This clonotype was sampled from a man aged 45-65 years with active COVID-19. The CDR3 DNA reads TGTGCCACCAAGAGGGCTAGCGGGACGAGCTCCTACAATGAGCAGTTCTTC. This translates into CATKRASGTSSYNEQFF.